The 28 T cell receptor beta chains listed next were all sequenced from one sample in a study of T cells after yellow fever vaccination. TCRdb independently ran MiXCR on the 5' RACE reads; one entry per CDR3 protein. The table has some 320,000 distinct CDR3 sequences, around 10% seen once. The sample was CD4+ T cells sorted from PBMCs, taken 45 days after the yellow fever booster vaccination. All receptors come from a man between 18 and 35 years old who received the YFV17D yellow fever vaccine.

This clonotype appeared a few times. J is TRBJ2-1 and V is TRBV5-1; 9 bases align to TRBD1. The germline CDR1 and CDR2 sequences are SGHRS and YFSETQ. There are 15 residues in the CDR3. After removal of 5 bases from V and 4 bases from J, the junction contained 7 bases not matched to a gene. The CDR3, as DNA: TGCGCCAGCAGTGAAGCGGGACAGGGATACAATGAGCAGTTCTTC. The encoded protein is CASSEAGQGYNEQFF.

This clonotype was found a few times. The chain recombines TRBV6-2 or TRBV6-3 with TRBJ1-6, with D hard to call. Trimming cost V 1 base and J 7 bases, with 8 bases left between them. CDR1 and CDR2 (germline): MNHEY, SVGEGT. The CDR3 loop spans 14 amino acids. The CDR3 region is CASSYWTANSPLHF. In DNA form, the CDR3 reads TGTGCCAGCAGTTACTGGACCGCAAATTCACCCCTCCACTTT.

The chain carries TRBV3-1 and TRBJ2-7, with D maybe TRBD2 (6 bases). The CDR3 covers 15 residues. V was cut by 1 base and J by 3 bases, with 13 bases left in between. Per germline, CDR1 LGHDT and CDR2 YNNKEL (reference sequence). The CDR3 bases are TGTGCCAGCAGCCAAGTTGCGGGGACTGGCTACGAGCAGTACTTC. This codes for CASSQVAGTGYEQYF.

V is TRBV5-1 and J is TRBJ1-6, with D tentatively TRBD1 (5 bases). CDR3 length equals 15 residues. The V gene's germline CDR1 is SGHRS and CDR2 YFSETQ. Trimming took off 0 bases at V and 10 bases at J, with 14 bases between the two ends. The CDR3 reads CASSLGAGLKSPLHF. In nucleotides, the CDR3 is TGCGCCAGCAGCTTGGGTGCAGGGCTCAAGTCACCCCTCCACTTT.

V is TRBV6-5 and J is TRBJ1-2; a weak D match, TRBD1 (6 bases). Trimming removed 2 bases from V and 7 bases from J, with 14 bases in between. CDR3 size: 14 residues. The germline V gene has CDR1 MNHEY and CDR2 SVGAGI. CDR3 in amino acids: CASSYNTGSSGYTF. In DNA form, the CDR3 reads TGTGCCAGCAGTTACAATACAGGGAGCAGTGGCTACACCTTC.

The table lists this clonotype with a few counts. The chain uses TRBV4-2 and TRBJ1-2; D not resolved. In germline, CDR1 is LGHNA, CDR2 YNFKEQ. This CDR3 is 15 amino acids long. Trimming took off 0 bases at V and 8 bases at J, with 16 bases between the two ends. The CDR3 DNA reads as TGTGCCAGCAGCCAAGAAGGGCAGGTTCTTCGCGGCTACACCTTC. This codes for CASSQEGQVLRGYTF.

The chain has TRBV7-2 and TRBJ1-2; TRBD1 agrees at 7 bases. J gave up 5 bases and V 1 base, and 10 bases lay outside the gene matches. There are 16 residues in the CDR3. Germline loops: CDR1 SGHTA, CDR2 FQGNSA. CDR3 protein: CASSLVGGGASYGYTF. In DNA, the CDR3 is TGTGCCAGCAGCTTAGTTGGAGGGGGCGCTTCTTATGGCTACACCTTC.

The rearrangement links TRBV5-1 to TRBJ2-5; 10 bases are shared with TRBD2. Germline V gives CDR1 SGHRS, CDR2 YFSETQ. The CDR3 has 18 residues. The trim removed 0 bases at V and 0 bases at J, leaving 8 bases unmatched. The CDR3 loop is CASSLGAASGGYQETQYF. In DNA, the CDR3 is TGCGCCAGCAGCTTGGGGGCCGCTAGCGGGGGATACCAAGAGACCCAGTACTTC.

This clonotype was counted only a few times. The chain couples TRBV18 to TRBJ1-2; 9 bases are a match to TRBD1. V was pared by 0 bases and J by 8 bases, with 7 bases of the junction left unmatched. This CDR3 has 15 amino acids. Germline V gene data show CDR1 as KGHSH and CDR2 as LQKENI. CDR3 nucleotide sequence: TGTGCCAGCTCACCACCCACAGGGGGCCAGCAGGGCTACACCTTC. Residues: CASSPPTGGQQGYTF. The full variable domain, in which reference TRBV18 and TRBJ1-2 provide the parts outside the CDR3, is NAGVMQNPRHLVRRRGQEARLRCSPMKGHSHVYWYRQLPEEGLKFMVYLQKENIIDESGMPKERFSAEFPKEGPSILRIQQVVRGDSAAYFCASSPPTGGQQGYTFGSGTRLTVV.

This clonotype was recorded a few times. The rearrangement joins TRBV7-9 to TRBJ2-3; D is unclear. This CDR3 is 15 amino acids long. Germline loops: CDR1 SEHNR, CDR2 FQNEAQ (reference sequence). Between the trimmed V and J ends, which lost 5 bases and 2 bases, there was a span of 14 bases. The CDR3 loop reads CASSLPTANTDTQYF. For the CDR3, the DNA is TGTGCCAGCAGCCTACCTACCGCAAACACAGATACGCAGTATTTT.

Only a few counts were recorded for this clonotype. This chain connects TRBV6-2 or TRBV6-3 to TRBJ1-5, with D maybe TRBD1 (6 bases). The CDR3 is 13 amino acids. V was shortened by 8 bases and J by 1 base, with 9 bases between the two germline ends. CDR1 is MNHEY, CDR2 SVGEGT, per germline. The CDR3 loop is CASEGDSNQPQHF. DNA of the CDR3: TGTGCCAGCGAGGGGGACAGCAATCAGCCCCAGCATTTT.

A note on this clonotype: A much larger clone is a single base away; this may be a read error. The chain links TRBV7-7 to TRBJ2-5, with TRBD1 matching over 10 bases. The CDR3 contains 14 residues. CDR1 SSHAT and CDR2 FNYEAQ come from the germline V gene (reference sequence). CDR3 DNA sequence: TGTGCCAGCAGCGGGACAGGGGCGGGAGAGACCCACTACTTC. It yields the protein CASSGTGAGETHYF.

In its sample, this clonotype was seen once. This chain connects TRBV6-6 to TRBJ2-7, with 8 bases matching TRBD2. The germline CDR1 and CDR2 sequences are MNHNY and SVGAGI (reference sequence). This CDR3 spans 16 amino acids. V trimming: 0 bases; J trimming: 5 bases; junction bases outside the gene matches: 9. This chain's CDR3 is CASSYSRRGGRHEQYF. The CDR3, as DNA: TGTGCCAGCAGTTACTCGAGACGGGGGGGCCGCCACGAGCAGTACTTC.

This clonotype was seen ten or more times. The V call is TRBV6-2 or TRBV6-3, the J call TRBJ1-5; 9 bases line up with TRBD1. V gave up 5 bases and J gave up 11 bases; unmatched junction bases: 13. Germline-derived CDR1 and CDR2 are MNHEY and SVGEGT. The CDR3 has 15 residues. The CDR3 loop reads CASSPGTGSYEAQHF. For the CDR3, the DNA is TGTGCCAGCAGTCCCGGGACAGGGTCATATGAGGCCCAGCATTTT.

This clonotype was seen more than once but under ten times. The DNA of the CDR3 is TGTGCCAGCAGTTTAGCGGGGGTCAAAAACATTCAGTACTTC. Its translation is CASSLAGVKNIQYF. This chain uses TRBV28 with TRBJ2-4, with 7 bases fitting TRBD2. CDR1 MDHEN and CDR2 SYDVKM come from the germline V gene. The CDR3 runs to 14 residues. V shed 2 bases and J 3 bases; nucleotides not matched to a gene: 1. Full variable domain (outside the CDR3, taken from reference TRBV28 and TRBJ2-4): DVKVTQSSRYLVKRTGEKVFLECVQDMDHENMFWYRQDPGLGLRLIYFSYDVKMKEKGDIPEGYSVSREKKERFSLILESASTNQTSMYLCASSLAGVKNIQYFGAGTRLSVL.

The rearrangement links TRBV5-1 to TRBJ1-2, with TRBD1 identical over 8 bases. The CDR3 loop spans 15 amino acids. The V segment lost 4 bases and the J segment 4 bases; nucleotides outside the gene matches: 9. The V gene's germline CDR1 is SGHRS and CDR2 YFSETQ. The CDR3 DNA follows: TGCGCCAGCAGCCCGTTAGGGACAGGCCCCTATGGCTACACCTTC. The encoded protein is CASSPLGTGPYGYTF.

V usage is TRBV12-5 and J usage is TRBJ2-3; 7 bases are shared with TRBD2. CDR3 length: 16 residues. The germline CDR1 and CDR2 sequences are LGHNT and FRNRAP. The ends lost 2 bases at V and 3 bases at J; junction bases unmatched: 8. CDR3 DNA sequence: TGTGCTAGTGGTTTGTGGGAGGGGATGGGGACAGATACGCAGTATTTT. Encoded protein: CASGLWEGMGTDTQYF.

The V call is TRBV12-3 or TRBV12-4, the J call TRBJ2-3; possibly TRBD2 for D (5 bases). V was shortened by 2 bases and J by 4 bases, with 10 bases between the two germline ends. This CDR3 comprises 14 residues. The CDR3 nucleotides are TGTGCCAGCAGTTTACCGGGGTGGGCAGATACGCAGTATTTT. Protein: CASSLPGWADTQYF.

Ten or more counts support this clonotype. This chain uses TRBV7-2 with TRBJ2-2; D is possibly TRBD1 (6 bases). From germline, CDR1 is SGHTA and CDR2 FQGNSA. The CDR3 loop spans 15 amino acids. V lost 2 bases and J lost 0, with 7 bases in between. DNA for the CDR3: TGTGCCAGCAGCTTAAGGGGGACGAACACCGGGGAGCTGTTTTTT. It specifies CASSLRGTNTGELFF.

The gene calls are TRBV12-3 or TRBV12-4 and TRBJ1-2; D gene ambiguous. With 5 bases removed from V and 0 bases from J, the gap between germline ends came to 4 bases. This CDR3 is 12 amino acids long. For the CDR3, the DNA is TGTGCCAGCAGTCCTTCTAACTATGGCTACACCTTC. Amino acids: CASSPSNYGYTF.

The V gene is TRBV28, the J gene TRBJ2-7, with a possible D match to TRBD1 (5 bases). Per germline, CDR1 MDHEN and CDR2 SYDVKM. The CDR3 runs to 13 residues. The V gene lost 7 bases and the J gene lost 6 bases, with 16 bases spanning the gap. CDR3 bases: TGTGCCAGCAATCACTACCCAGGGTCCGAGCAGTACGTC. Amino acid sequence: CASNHYPGSEQYV.

The CDR3 protein is CASSEAGDTQYF. CDR3 sequence (DNA): TGTGCCAGCAGTGAAGCGGGGGATACGCAGTATTTT. J is TRBJ2-3 and V is TRBV2; D is undetermined. V was pared by 0 bases and J by 6 bases, with 4 bases between. From germline, CDR1 is SNHLY and CDR2 FYNNEI. CDR3 length: 12 residues.

This clonotype was counted only a few times. The V gene is TRBV6-6, the J gene TRBJ1-1, with D possibly matching TRBD1 (5 bases). This CDR3 contains 13 residues. V shed 8 bases and J shed 1 base, with 11 bases lying between them. CDR1 is MNHNY, CDR2 SVGAGI, per germline (reference sequence). CDR3 in DNA: TGTGCCAGCCAAGGGACGGAGAACACTGAAGCTTTCTTT. Amino acids: CASQGTENTEAFF.

This clonotype was counted between two and nine times. This rearrangement joins TRBV19 to TRBJ2-3, with 7 nucleotides matching TRBD1. From germline, CDR1 is LNHDA and CDR2 SQIVND (reference sequence). This CDR3 is built from 14 residues. Trimming removed 5 bases from V and 4 bases from J; junction bases left unmatched: 6. CDR3 loop: CASSHGTVADTQYF. As DNA, the CDR3 is TGTGCCAGTAGTCATGGGACAGTCGCAGATACGCAGTATTTT.

The chain uses TRBV6-5 and TRBJ2-1; TRBD1 or TRBD2 may be the D gene (5 bases each). Germline V gene data show CDR1 as MNHEY and CDR2 as SVGAGI. The CDR3 is 15 residues long. Between the trimmed V and J ends, which lost 0 bases and 0 bases, there was a span of 6 bases. CDR3 sequence reads: CASSYSGDSYNEQFF. The CDR3 DNA sequence: TGTGCCAGCAGTTACTCGGGGGACTCCTACAATGAGCAGTTCTTC.

This clonotype has only a few counts. This rearrangement joins TRBV2 to TRBJ2-1; 8 positions agree with TRBD2. Germline assignment: CDR1 SNHLY and CDR2 FYNNEI. The V gene end was trimmed by 5 bases and the J gene end by 5 bases; junction bases not matched to a gene: 11. The CDR3 is made up of 16 amino acids. This CDR3 is CASSSVGGAIHNEQFF. The DNA of the CDR3 is TGTGCCAGCAGTAGTGTCGGGGGGGCCATCCACAATGAGCAGTTCTTC.

The chain links TRBV7-3 to TRBJ2-2; TRBD2 might be the D (5 bases). Germline assignment: CDR1 SGHTA and CDR2 FQGTGA. The CDR3 extends over 14 amino acids. V lost 3 bases, J lost 8 bases, and 13 bases lay in between. CDR3 sequence (DNA): TGTGCCAGCAGCTTCACGAGCGGTGGTGGGGAGCTGTTTTTT. As protein: CASSFTSGGGELFF.

The V gene is TRBV3-1, the J gene TRBJ1-6; D might be TRBD1 (5 bases). Germline values: CDR1 LGHDT, CDR2 YNNKEL (reference sequence). The CDR3 runs to 14 residues. Trimming cost V 4 bases and J 8 bases, with 12 bases left between them. The CDR3 reads CASSPWQGDSPLHF. The CDR3 nucleotides read TGTGCCAGCAGCCCTTGGCAGGGAGATTCACCCCTCCACTTT.